The T cell receptor (beta chain) under discussion was sequenced for a study of Ad26.COV2.S vaccination and SARS-CoV-2 variants. Germline assignment: CDR1 LGHDT and CDR2 YNNKEL (reference sequence). The germline V and J ends were trimmed by 5 bases and 7 bases, with 20 bases remaining between them. The CDR3 length is 15 residues. Study observations and caveats: It is possible that the TCR breadth and depth analyses underestimated the total T cell responses.

This clone has a single count. Its cognate antigen is unknown. Treatment given: roughly 18 received Ad26.COV2.S at low or high dose, single or two shots; roughly five received placebo; per-sample allocation not given. Vaccine and placebo recipients were sampled on day 63 after the first injection. The sample came from a Boston adult aged 18-55 years. Sequencing was performed with immunoSEQ multiplex PCR; in TCRdb, only in-frame clones are kept and a portion is missing. The sample carries 350,000 to 450,000 clones, around 84% recorded once. Sample: peripheral blood, taken in a trial of Ad26.COV2.S vaccine versus placebo. V gene TRBV3-1 (or the pseudogene TRBV3-2) combines with J gene TRBJ2-5; D ambiguous. The sequence was collected from a person between 18 and 65 years old who received the Ad26.COV2.S COVID-19 vaccine or a placebo. The CDR3 sequence: CASSENGLVSGTQYF. CDR3 DNA: TGTGCCAGCAGCGAAAACGGGCTAGTTAGTGGGACCCAGTACTTC.